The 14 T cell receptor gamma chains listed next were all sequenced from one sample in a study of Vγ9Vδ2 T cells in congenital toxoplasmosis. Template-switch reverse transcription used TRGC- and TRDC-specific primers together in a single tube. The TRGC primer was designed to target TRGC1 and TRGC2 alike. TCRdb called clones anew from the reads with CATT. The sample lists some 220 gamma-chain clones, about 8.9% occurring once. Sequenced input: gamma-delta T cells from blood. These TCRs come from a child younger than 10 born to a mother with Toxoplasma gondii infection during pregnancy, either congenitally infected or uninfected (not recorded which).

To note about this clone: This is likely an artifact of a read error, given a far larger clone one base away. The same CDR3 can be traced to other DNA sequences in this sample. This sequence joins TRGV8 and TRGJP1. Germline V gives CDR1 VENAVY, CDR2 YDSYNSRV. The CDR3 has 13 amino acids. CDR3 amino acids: CATWDTTGWFKIF. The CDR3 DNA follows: TGTGCCACGTGGGATACCACTGGTTGGTTCAAGATATTT.

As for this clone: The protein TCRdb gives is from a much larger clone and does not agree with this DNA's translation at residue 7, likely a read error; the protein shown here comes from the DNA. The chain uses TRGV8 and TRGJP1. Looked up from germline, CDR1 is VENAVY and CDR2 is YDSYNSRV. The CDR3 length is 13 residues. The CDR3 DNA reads TGTGCCACCTGGGATACCAATGGTTGGTTCAAGATATTT. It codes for CATWDTNGWFKIF.

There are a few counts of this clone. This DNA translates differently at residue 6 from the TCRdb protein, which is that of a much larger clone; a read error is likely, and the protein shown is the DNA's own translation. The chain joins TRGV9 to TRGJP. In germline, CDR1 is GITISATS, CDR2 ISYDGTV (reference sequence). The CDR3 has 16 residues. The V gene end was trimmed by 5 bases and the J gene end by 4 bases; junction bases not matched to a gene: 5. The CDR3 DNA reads TGTGCCTTGTGGGTAACACAAGAGTTGGGCAAAAAAATCAAGGTATTT. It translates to CALWVTQELGKKIKVF.

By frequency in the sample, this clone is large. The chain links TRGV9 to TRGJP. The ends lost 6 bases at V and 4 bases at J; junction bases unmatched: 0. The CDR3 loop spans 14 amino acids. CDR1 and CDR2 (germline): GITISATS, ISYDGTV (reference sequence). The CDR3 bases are TGTGCCTTGTGGCAAGAGTTGGGCAAAAAAATCAAGGTATTT. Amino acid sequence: CALWQELGKKIKVF.

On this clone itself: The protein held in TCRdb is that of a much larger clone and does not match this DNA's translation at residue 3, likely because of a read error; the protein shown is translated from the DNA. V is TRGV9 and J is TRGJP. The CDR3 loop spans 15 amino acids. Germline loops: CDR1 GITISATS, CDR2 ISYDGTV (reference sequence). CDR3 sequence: CAMWEVQLGKKIKVF. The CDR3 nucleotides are TGTGCCATGTGGGAGGTGCAGTTGGGCAAAAAAATCAAGGTATTT.

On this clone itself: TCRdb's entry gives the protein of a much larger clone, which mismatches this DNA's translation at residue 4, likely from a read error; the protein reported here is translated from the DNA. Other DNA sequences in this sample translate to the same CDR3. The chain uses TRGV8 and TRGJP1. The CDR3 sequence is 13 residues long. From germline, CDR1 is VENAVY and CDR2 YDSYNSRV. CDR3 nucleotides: TGTGCCACCCGGGATACCACTGGTTGGTTCAAGATATTT. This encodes CATRDTTGWFKIF.

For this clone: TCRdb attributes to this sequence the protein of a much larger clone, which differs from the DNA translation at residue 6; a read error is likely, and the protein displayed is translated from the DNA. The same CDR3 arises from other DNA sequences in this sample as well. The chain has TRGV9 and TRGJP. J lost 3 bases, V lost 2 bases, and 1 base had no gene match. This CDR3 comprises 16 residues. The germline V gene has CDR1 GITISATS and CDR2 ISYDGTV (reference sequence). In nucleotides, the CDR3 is TGTGCCTTGTGGGAGGCGCAAGAGTTGGGCAAAAAAATCAAGGTATTT. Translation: CALWEAQELGKKIKVF.

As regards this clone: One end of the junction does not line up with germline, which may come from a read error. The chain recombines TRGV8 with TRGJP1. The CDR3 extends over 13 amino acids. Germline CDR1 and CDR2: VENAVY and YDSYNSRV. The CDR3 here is CATWAPPGWFKIF. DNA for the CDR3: TGTGCCACCTGGGCTCCCCCTGGTTGGTTCAAGATCTTT.

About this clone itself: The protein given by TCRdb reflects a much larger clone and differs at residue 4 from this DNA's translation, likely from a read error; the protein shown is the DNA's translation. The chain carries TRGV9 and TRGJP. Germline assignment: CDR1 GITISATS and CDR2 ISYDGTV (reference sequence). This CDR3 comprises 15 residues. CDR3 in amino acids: CALREVQLGKKIKVF. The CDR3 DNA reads TGTGCCTTGAGGGAGGTGCAGTTGGGCAAAAAAATCAAGGTATTT.

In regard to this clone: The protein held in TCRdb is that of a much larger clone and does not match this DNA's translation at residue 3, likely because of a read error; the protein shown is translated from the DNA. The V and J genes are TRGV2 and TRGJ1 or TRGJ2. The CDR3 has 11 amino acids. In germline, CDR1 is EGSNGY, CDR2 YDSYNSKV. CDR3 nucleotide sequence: TGTGCCGCCTGGGACGGTTATAAGAAACTCTTT. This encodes CAAWDGYKKLF.

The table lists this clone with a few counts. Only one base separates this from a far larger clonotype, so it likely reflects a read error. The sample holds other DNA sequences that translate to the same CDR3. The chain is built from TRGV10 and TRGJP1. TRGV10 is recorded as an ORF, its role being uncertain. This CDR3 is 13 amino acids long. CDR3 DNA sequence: TGTGCTGCGTGGGATACCACTGGTTGGTTCAAGATCTTT. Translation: CAAWDTTGWFKIF.

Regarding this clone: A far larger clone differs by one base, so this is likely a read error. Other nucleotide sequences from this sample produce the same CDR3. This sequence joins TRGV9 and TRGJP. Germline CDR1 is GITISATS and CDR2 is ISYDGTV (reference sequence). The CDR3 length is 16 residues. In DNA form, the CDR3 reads TGTGCCTTGTGGGAGGTGCAAGAGTTGGGTAAAAAAATCAAGGTATTT. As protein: CALWEVQELGKKIKVF.

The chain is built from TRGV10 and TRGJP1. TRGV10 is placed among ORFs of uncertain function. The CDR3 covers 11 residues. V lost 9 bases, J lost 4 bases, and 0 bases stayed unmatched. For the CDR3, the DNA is TGTGCTGCGTGCACTGGTTGGTTCAAGATATTT. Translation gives CAACTGWFKIF.

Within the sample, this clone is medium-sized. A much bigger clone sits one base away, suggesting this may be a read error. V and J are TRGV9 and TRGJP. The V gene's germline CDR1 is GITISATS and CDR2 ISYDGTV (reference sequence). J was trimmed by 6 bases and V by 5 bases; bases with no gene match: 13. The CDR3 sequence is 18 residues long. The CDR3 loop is CALWGEKGLELGKKIKVF. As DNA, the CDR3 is TGTGCCTTGTGGGGAGAGAAGGGGTTAGAGTTGGGCAAAAAAATCAAGGTATTT.